This T cell receptor (beta chain) is drawn from a study of blood T cells in healthy people across ages. Turning to this clonotype: The target antigen is unknown.

Germline V gives CDR1 MDHEN, CDR2 SYDVKM. Trimming removed 3 bases from V and 0 bases from J, with 11 bases in between. The CDR3 is made up of 16 amino acids. Then a second PCR, running about 6 to 12 cycles, was carried out with a sample-barcoded 5' primer and a J-beta primer mix. Every sample returned 2.5 million or more CDR3-containing paired-end reads. TCRdb re-called the 5' RACE reads through MiXCR, storing one row per CDR3 protein. The sample has around 800,000 distinct CDR3 sequences, under 30% seen once. Each sample gave at least 6 million isolated PBMCs. There were at least 5.5 micrograms of total RNA extracted from every sample. Findings and limits, study-wide: Strong correlation linked observed beta diversity and percent naive T cells.

These data also featured in a second study, about T cells of mothers and their children.

This chain uses TRBV28 with TRBJ1-4; D call uncertain. The clonotype originates from a boy aged 5-17 years in good health. The sequenced sample was blood. CDR3 loop: CASSFASAPTNEKLFF. In nucleotides, the CDR3 is TGTGCCAGCAGTTTTGCGTCGGCTCCAACTAATGAAAAACTGTTTTTT.